This T cell receptor beta chain was sequenced for a study of identical twins. In TCRdb, the 5' RACE reads were re-called with MiXCR into one record per CDR3 protein. This sample has about 920,000 distinct CDR3 sequences; roughly an eighth occur once, and the top ten carry around 1.5%. This clonotype was counted only a few times. This CDR3 comprises 17 residues. V gave up 6 bases and J gave up 0 bases, with 20 bases separating them. Germline V gives CDR1 ENHRY, CDR2 SYGVKD. Another study also made use of these data, one on yellow fever vaccine responses in identical twins.

Source material: PBMCs. The chain recombines TRBV10-3 with TRBJ2-5; D is tentatively TRBD1 or TRBD2 (5 bases each). This clonotype originated in a woman between 18 and 30 years old in good health. As DNA, the CDR3 is TGTGCCATCAGGGAGACCGTGTCGGGGACGTACCAAGAGACCCAGTACTTC. Translating gives CAIRETVSGTYQETQYF.